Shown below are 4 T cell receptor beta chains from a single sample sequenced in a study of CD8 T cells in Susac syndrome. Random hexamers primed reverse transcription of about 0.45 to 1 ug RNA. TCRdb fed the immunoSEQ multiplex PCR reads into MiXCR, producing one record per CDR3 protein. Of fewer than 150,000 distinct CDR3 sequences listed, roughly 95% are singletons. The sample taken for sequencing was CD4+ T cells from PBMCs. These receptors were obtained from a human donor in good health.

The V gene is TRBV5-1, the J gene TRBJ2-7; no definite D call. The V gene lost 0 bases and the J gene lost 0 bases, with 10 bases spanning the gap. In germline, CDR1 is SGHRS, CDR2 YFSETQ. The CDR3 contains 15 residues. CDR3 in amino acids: CASSLGTELSYEQYF. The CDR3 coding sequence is TGCGCCAGCAGCTTGGGGACGGAGCTCTCCTACGAGCAGTACTTC. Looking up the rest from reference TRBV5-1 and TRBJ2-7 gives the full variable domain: KAGVTQTPRYLIKTRGQQVTLSCSPISGHRSVSWYQQTPGQGLQFLFEYFSETQRNKGNFPGRFSGRQFSNSRSEMNVSTLELGDSALYLCASSLGTELSYEQYFGPGTRLTVT.

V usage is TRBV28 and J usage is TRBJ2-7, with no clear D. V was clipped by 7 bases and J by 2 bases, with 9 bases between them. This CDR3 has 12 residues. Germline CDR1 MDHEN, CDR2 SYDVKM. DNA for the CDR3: TGTGCCAGCACCCCCAACGCCTACGAGCAGTACTTC. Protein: CASTPNAYEQYF.

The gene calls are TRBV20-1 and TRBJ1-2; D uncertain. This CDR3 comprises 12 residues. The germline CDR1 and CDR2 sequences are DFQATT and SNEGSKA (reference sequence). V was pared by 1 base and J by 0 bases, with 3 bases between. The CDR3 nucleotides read TGCAGTGCTAGAGGGGCTAACTATGGCTACACCTTC. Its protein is CSARGANYGYTF.

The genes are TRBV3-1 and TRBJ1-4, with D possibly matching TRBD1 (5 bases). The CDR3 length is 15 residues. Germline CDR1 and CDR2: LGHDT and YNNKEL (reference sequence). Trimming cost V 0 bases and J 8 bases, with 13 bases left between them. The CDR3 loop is CASSQDLGTAEKLFF. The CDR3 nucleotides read TGTGCCAGCAGCCAAGACCTTGGGACGGCCGAAAAACTGTTTTTT.